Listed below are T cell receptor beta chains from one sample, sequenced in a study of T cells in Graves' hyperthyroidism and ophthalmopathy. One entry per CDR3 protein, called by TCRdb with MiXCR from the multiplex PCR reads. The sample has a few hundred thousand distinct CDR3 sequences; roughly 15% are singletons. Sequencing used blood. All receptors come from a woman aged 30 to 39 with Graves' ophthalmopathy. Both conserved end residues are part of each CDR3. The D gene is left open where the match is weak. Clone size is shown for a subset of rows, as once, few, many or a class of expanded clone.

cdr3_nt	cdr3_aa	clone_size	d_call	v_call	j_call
TGTGCCAGCAGTTTTTCTCAGACAGGACTTTCACCCCTCCACTTT	CASSFSQTGLSPLHF	many	NA	TRBV27	TRBJ1-6
TGTGCCAGTCCCCACGGGGGGGGAGGCGGGGAGCTGTTTTTT	CASPHGGGGGELFF	NA	TRBD2	TRBV12-3/TRBV12-4	TRBJ2-2
TGTGCCACCAGTGAACCGCCAGGCCCAGAGACTAGCAGGGGGCTTTACGAGCAGTACTTC	CATSEPPGPETSRGLYEQYF	NA	NA	TRBV24-1	TRBJ2-7
TGTGCCAGCAGCGCCGGGATTTTAGGCTATGGCTACACCTTC	CASSAGILGYGYTF	NA	NA	TRBV9	TRBJ1-2
TGTGCCAGCAGTTTAGCAGGGGGCGGTCAGCCCCAGCATTTT	CASSLAGGGQPQHF	many	TRBD1	TRBV12-3/TRBV12-4	TRBJ1-5
TGTGCCAGCAGCCCGATGAGGACTAGCGGGGGGGCGGCAGATACGCAGTATTTT	CASSPMRTSGGAADTQYF	NA	TRBD2	TRBV7-8	TRBJ2-3
TGTGCCAGCAGTTTTGTCGTTAGCGGGGGCTCCTACGAGCAGTACTTC	CASSFVVSGGSYEQYF	many	TRBD2	TRBV28	TRBJ2-7
TGTGCCAGCAGCCGGGGACAGAGGGGAGATGAGCAGTTCTTC	CASSRGQRGDEQFF	NA	TRBD1	TRBV7-8	TRBJ2-1
TGTGCCAGCAGGAATTATTATTTCCCCGGGGAGCTGTTTTTT	CASRNYYFPGELFF	many	NA	TRBV12-3/TRBV12-4	TRBJ2-2
TGTGCCAGCAGTGGACAGGGGGTTGGCAATGAACAGTTCTTC	CASSGQGVGNEQFF	many	TRBD1	TRBV2	TRBJ2-1
TGTGCCTGGAGTGTACGCAGGGGACAAGATACGCAGTATTTT	CAWSVRRGQDTQYF	many	NA	TRBV30	TRBJ2-3
TGTGCCAGCAGCACGAGGCAGGGGTGGGATGAGCAGTTCTTC	CASSTRQGWDEQFF	many	NA	TRBV9	TRBJ2-1
TGCAGCGTTGAAATTAGGGACACCTACGAGCAGTACTTC	CSVEIRDTYEQYF	NA	NA	TRBV29-1	TRBJ2-7
TGTGCCAGCAGAGAAACCGGGGGGGTCATAGATACGCAGTATTTT	CASRETGGVIDTQYF	many	TRBD2	TRBV6-1	TRBJ2-3
TGTGCCAGCAGTGAGCGGGACCTGGGTGGCTACACCTTC	CASSERDLGGYTF	NA	NA	TRBV6-1	TRBJ1-2
TGCAGTGCTGGGAGGGGAGCGGGGCCGCAAGAGACCCAGTACTTC	CSAGRGAGPQETQYF	few	TRBD2	TRBV20-1	TRBJ2-5
TGTGCCAGCAGTTTACTACCGACAGAGAGGGGCTACACCTTC	CASSLLPTERGYTF	many	NA	TRBV28	TRBJ1-2
TGTGCCAGCAGTTCGCCCGGGACTAGCGGGGCAGATACGCAGTATTTT	CASSSPGTSGADTQYF	many	TRBD2	TRBV6-1	TRBJ2-3
TGTGCCAGCAGACCGACGGCAGGGATCCCCTCCTACGAGCAGTACTTC	CASRPTAGIPSYEQYF	NA	NA	TRBV6-1	TRBJ2-7
TGCAGTGCTAGAGAATATAGCGGGGGGGAGCTGTTTTTT	CSAREYSGGELFF	many	TRBD2	TRBV20-1	TRBJ2-2
TGTGCCAGCAGCCAAGATCTTTGGGCACTGGGTACTGAAGCTTTCTTT	CASSQDLWALGTEAFF	many	NA	TRBV14	TRBJ1-1
TGTGCCAGCAGCCATCAGGGGTTCGGTTCACCCCTCCACTTT	CASSHQGFGSPLHF	many	NA	TRBV5-6	TRBJ1-6
TGTGCCAGCAGCTTGGGGAGGGGGCGCTCCTACAATGAGCAGTTCTTC	CASSLGRGRSYNEQFF	many	NA	TRBV7-8	TRBJ2-1
TGTGCCAGCAGCTGGGACGCCCAAGAGACCCAGTACTTC	CASSWDAQETQYF	many	NA	TRBV11-2	TRBJ2-5
TGTGCCACCCAACTGGGGAATGATTCACCCCTCCACTTT	CATQLGNDSPLHF	few	NA	TRBV15	TRBJ1-6
TGTGCCAGCAGTTCCCCAGGGCTCGGTGGCTACACCTTC	CASSSPGLGGYTF	many	NA	TRBV27	TRBJ1-2
TGTGCCAGCAGCTTGGGGGCGGGGCACGAGCAGTACTTC	CASSLGAGHEQYF	NA	NA	TRBV28	TRBJ2-7
TGCGCCAGCAGCCAATCCCAGTCGGTATACTACGAGCAGTACTTC	CASSQSQSVYYEQYF	NA	NA	TRBV4-1	TRBJ2-7
TGTGCCAGCAGTTTAGTAATTGGGTTGGGAGCGGGGGCCGCGAGCTCCTACGAGCAGTACTTC	CASSLVIGLGAGAASSYEQYF	many	TRBD2	TRBV12-3/TRBV12-4	TRBJ2-7
TGTGCCAGCAGCCAAGGAGCGGGCAGCCCAACCTACGAGCAGTACTTC	CASSQGAGSPTYEQYF	NA	NA	TRBV14	TRBJ2-7
TGTGCCACCAGCAGAGATCGCGGAGAAGGGGAAAAACTGTTTTTT	CATSRDRGEGEKLFF	NA	NA	TRBV15	TRBJ1-4
TGTGCCAGCAGCCTAGGTAGCGGGGTCCTCCCAAACACAGATACGCAGTATTTT	CASSLGSGVLPNTDTQYF	NA	TRBD2	TRBV5-6	TRBJ2-3
TGTGCCAGCAGCTCCCCTCGCCGGGACAGGGGCACAGATACGCAGTATTTT	CASSSPRRDRGTDTQYF	NA	TRBD1	TRBV9	TRBJ2-3
TGTGCCAGCAGCCTTGGGACTAGCGGGGTAAACAATGAGCAGTTCTTC	CASSLGTSGVNNEQFF	NA	TRBD2	TRBV9	TRBJ2-1
TGTGCCAGCAGCTTGGAAGGGCGCCGGAGCACAGATACGCAGTATTTT	CASSLEGRRSTDTQYF	many	NA	TRBV5-6	TRBJ2-3
TGTGCCAGCAGTATACCGGGGAGTGGTGAAAAACTGTTTTTT	CASSIPGSGEKLFF	few	NA	TRBV28	TRBJ1-4
TGTGCCAGCAGCCCCACGGCGGGCTCCCTAGGAGCCTACGAGCAGTACTTC	CASSPTAGSLGAYEQYF	many	NA	TRBV9	TRBJ2-7
TGCGCCAGCAGCTTGGGGGAGGCCACTGGAAACACCATATATTTT	CASSLGEATGNTIYF	many	NA	TRBV5-1	TRBJ1-3
TGTGCCAGCAGCTTGTTTTCTGATCAGCCCCAGCATTTT	CASSLFSDQPQHF	many	NA	TRBV11-2	TRBJ1-5